The sequence of this TCR beta chain was determined in a study of PD-1 blockade in classical Hodgkin lymphoma. Profiling relied on immunoSEQ multiplex PCR, and the TCRdb table lists in-frame clones only, not all of them. Of more than 45,000 clones listed, around 66% are singletons. Brentuximab vedotin exposure varied, and every patient relapsed after autologous stem cell transplantation. Looked up from germline, CDR1 is SSHAT and CDR2 is FNYEAQ (reference sequence). This CDR3 spans 16 amino acids. V was pared by 5 bases and J by 0 bases, with 14 bases between. The clonotype originates from a human donor with classical Hodgkin lymphoma. V usage is TRBV7-7 and J usage is TRBJ1-3, with D unresolved. The input for sequencing was peripheral blood mononuclear cells (PBMCs), taken at baseline. CDR3 region: CASSPGIGYSGNTIYF. CDR3 nucleotides: TGTGCCAGCAGCCCCGGGATCGGTTACTCTGGAAACACCATATATTTT. The entire variable domain, with the rest obtained from reference TRBV7-7 and TRBJ1-3, is as follows: GAGVSQSPRYKVTKRGQDVTLRCDPISSHATLYWYQQALGQGPEFLTYFNYEAQPDKSGLPSDRFSAERPEGSISTLTIQRTEQRDSAMYRCASSPGIGYSGNTIYFGEGSWLTVV.